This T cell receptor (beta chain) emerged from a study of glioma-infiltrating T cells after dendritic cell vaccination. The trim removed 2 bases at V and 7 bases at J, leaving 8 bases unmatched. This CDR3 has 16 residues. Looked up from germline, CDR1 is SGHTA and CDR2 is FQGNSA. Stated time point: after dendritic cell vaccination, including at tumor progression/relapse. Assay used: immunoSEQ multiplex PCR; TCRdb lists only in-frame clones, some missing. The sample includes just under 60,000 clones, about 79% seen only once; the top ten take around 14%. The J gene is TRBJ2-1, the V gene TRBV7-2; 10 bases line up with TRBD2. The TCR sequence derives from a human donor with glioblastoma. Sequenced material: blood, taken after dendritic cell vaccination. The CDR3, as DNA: TGTGCCAGCAGCTTAAACCGAGCGGGGGGGCAAAATGAGCAGTTCTTC. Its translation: CASSLNRAGGQNEQFF.